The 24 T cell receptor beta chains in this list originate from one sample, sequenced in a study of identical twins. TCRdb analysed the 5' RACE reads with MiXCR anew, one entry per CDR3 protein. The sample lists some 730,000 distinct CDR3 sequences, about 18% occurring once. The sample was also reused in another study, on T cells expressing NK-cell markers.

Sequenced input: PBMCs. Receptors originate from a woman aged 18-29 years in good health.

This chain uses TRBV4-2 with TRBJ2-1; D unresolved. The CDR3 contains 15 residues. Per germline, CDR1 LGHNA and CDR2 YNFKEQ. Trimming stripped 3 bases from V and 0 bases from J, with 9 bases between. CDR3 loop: CASSQETSSYNEQFF. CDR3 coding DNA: TGTGCCAGCAGCCAGGAAACGAGCTCCTACAATGAGCAGTTCTTC.

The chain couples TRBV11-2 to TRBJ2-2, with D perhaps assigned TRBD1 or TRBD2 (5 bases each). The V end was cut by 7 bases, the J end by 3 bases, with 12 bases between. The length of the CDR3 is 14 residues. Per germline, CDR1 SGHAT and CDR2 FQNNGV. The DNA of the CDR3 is TGTGCCAGCATGAAGGGACCAGACACCGGGGAGCTGTTTTTT. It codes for CASMKGPDTGELFF. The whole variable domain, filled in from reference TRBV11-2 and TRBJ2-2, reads EAGVAQSPRYKIIEKRQSVAFWCNPISGHATLYWYQQILGQGPKLLIQFQNNGVVDDSQLPKDRFSAERLKGVDSTLKIQPAKLEDSAVYLCASMKGPDTGELFFGEGSRLTVL.

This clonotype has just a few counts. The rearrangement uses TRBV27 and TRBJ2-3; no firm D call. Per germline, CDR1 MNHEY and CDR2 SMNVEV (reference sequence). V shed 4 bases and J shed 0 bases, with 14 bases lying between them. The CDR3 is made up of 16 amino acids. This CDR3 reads CASSCSAGVSTDTQYF. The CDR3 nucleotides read TGTGCCAGCAGTTGCAGCGCCGGCGTTAGCACAGATACGCAGTATTTT.

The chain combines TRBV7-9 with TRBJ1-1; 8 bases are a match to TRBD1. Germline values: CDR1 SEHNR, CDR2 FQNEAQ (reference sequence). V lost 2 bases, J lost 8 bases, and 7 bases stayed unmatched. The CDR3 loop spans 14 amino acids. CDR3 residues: CASSLSTDRVEAFF. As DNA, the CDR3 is TGTGCCAGCAGCTTATCCACGGACAGGGTAGAAGCTTTCTTT.

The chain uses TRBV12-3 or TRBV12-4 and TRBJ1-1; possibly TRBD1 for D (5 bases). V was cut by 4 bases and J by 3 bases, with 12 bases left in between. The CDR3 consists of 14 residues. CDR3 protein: CASSWGDGDTEAFF. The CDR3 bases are TGTGCCAGCAGTTGGGGCGATGGGGACACTGAAGCTTTCTTT.

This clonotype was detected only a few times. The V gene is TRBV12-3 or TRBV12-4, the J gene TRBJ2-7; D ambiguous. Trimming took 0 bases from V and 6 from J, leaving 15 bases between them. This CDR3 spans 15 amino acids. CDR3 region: CASSLASGRTGEQYF. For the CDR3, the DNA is TGTGCCAGCAGTTTAGCTTCTGGTCGTACGGGCGAGCAGTACTTC.

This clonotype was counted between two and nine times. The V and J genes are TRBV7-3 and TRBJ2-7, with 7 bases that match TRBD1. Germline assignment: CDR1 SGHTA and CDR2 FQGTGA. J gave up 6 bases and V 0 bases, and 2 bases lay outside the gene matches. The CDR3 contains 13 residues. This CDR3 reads CASSLTQGIEQYF. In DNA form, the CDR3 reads TGTGCCAGCAGCTTAACACAGGGGATCGAGCAGTACTTC.

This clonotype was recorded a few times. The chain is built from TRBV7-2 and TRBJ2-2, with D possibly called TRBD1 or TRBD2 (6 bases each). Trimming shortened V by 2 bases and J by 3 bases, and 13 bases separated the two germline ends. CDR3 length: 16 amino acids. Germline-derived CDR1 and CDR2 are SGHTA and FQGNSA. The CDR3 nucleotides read TGTGCCAGCAGCTTACCCGGGGGCCCGTACACCGGGGAGCTGTTTTTT. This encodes CASSLPGGPYTGELFF.

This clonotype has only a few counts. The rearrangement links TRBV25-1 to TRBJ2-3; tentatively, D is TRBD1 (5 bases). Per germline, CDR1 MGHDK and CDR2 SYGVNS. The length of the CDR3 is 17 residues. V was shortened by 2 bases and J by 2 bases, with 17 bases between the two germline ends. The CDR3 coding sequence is TGTGCCAGCAGTGAAAAGACAGACGTACTTTTCACAGATACGCAGTATTTT. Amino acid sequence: CASSEKTDVLFTDTQYF. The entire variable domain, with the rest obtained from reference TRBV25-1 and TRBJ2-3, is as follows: EADIYQTPRYLVIGTGKKITLECSQTMGHDKMYWYQQDPGMELHLIHYSYGVNSTEKGDLSSESTVSRIRTEHFPLTLESARPSHTSQYLCASSEKTDVLFTDTQYFGPGTRLTVL.

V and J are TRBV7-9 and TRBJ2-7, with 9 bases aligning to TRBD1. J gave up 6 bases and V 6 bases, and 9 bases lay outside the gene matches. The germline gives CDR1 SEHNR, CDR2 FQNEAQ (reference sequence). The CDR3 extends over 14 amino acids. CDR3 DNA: TGTGCCAGCAGTCCCGGGACAGGGAAGCGCGAGCAGTACTTC. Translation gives CASSPGTGKREQYF.

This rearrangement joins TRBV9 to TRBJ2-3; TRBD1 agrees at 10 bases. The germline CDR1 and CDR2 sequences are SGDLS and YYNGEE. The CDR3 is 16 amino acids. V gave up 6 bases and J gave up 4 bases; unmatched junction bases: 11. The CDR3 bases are TGTGCCAGCACCCGACAGGGGGCGAGTTCGGCAGATACGCAGTATTTT. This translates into CASTRQGASSADTQYF. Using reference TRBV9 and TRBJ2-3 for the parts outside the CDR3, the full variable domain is DSGVTQTPKHLITATGQRVTLRCSPRSGDLSVYWYQQSLDQGLQFLIQYYNGEERAKGNILERFSAQQFPDLHSELNLSSLELGDSALYFCASTRQGASSADTQYFGPGTRLTVL.

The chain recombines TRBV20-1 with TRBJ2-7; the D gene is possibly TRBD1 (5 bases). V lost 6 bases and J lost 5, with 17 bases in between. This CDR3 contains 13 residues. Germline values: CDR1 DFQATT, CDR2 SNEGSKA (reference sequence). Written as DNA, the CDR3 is TGCAGTGCCTCCCTGTCAGGGATCGACGAGCAGTACTTC. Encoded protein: CSASLSGIDEQYF.

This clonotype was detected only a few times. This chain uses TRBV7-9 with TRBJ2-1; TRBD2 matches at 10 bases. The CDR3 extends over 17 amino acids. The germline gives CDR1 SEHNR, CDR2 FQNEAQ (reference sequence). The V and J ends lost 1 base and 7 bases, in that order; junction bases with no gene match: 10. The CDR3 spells CASSLGSLAGVTNEQFF. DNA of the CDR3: TGTGCCAGCAGCTTAGGGTCGCTAGCGGGAGTTACGAATGAGCAGTTCTTC.

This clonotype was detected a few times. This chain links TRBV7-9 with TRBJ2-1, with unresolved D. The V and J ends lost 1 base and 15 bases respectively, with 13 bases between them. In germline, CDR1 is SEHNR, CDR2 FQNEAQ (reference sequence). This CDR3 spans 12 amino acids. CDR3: CASSLDRLMPFF. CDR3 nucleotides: TGTGCCAGCAGCTTAGACAGACTTATGCCGTTCTTC.

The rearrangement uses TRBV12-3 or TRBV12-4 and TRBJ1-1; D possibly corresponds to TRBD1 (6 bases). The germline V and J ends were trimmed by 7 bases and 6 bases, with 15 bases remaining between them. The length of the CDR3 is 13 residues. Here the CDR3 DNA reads TGTGCCAGCACCCTATGGGACAAGTCTGAAGCTTTCTTT. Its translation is CASTLWDKSEAFF.

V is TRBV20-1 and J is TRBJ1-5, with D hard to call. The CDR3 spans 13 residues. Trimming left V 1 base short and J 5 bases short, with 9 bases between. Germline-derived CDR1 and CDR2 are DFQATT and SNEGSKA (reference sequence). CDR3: CSARVGSDQPQHF. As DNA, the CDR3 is TGCAGTGCTAGAGTTGGGAGTGATCAGCCCCAGCATTTT.

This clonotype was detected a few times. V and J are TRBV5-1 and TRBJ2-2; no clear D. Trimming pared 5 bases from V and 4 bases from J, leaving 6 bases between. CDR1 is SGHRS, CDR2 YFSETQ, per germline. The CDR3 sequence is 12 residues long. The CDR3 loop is CASSEPTGELFF. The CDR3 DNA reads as TGCGCCAGCAGTGAGCCCACCGGGGAGCTGTTTTTT.

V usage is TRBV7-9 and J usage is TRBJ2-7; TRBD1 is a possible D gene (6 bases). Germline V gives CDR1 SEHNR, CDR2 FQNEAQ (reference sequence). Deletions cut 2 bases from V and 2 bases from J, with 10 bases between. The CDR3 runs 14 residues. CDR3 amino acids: CASSLSGDTYEQYF. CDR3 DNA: TGTGCCAGCAGCTTATCAGGGGACACCTACGAGCAGTACTTC.

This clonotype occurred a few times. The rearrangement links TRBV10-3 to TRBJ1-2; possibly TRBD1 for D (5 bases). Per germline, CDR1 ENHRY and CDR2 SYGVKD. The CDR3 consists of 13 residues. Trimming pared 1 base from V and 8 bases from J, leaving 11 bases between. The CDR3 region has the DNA TGTGCCATCAGTGAGTGGGGCCTGGAGGGCTACACCTTC. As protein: CAISEWGLEGYTF.

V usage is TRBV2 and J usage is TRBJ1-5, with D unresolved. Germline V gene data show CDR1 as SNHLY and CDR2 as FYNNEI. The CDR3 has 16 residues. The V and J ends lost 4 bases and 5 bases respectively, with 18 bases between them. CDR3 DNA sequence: TGTGCCAGCAGTGGACCGGGAATAGGGCCTGATCAGCCCCAGCATTTT. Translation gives CASSGPGIGPDQPQHF. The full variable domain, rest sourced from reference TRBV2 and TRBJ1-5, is EPEVTQTPSHQVTQMGQEVILRCVPISNHLYFYWYRQILGQKVEFLVSFYNNEISEKSEIFDDQFSVERPDGSNFTLKIRSTKLEDSAMYFCASSGPGIGPDQPQHFGDGTRLSIL.

The CDR3 reads CATSREGGKDRNEQFF. In DNA form, the CDR3 reads TGTGCCACCAGCAGAGAAGGCGGGAAGGATCGCAATGAGCAGTTCTTC. The V and J genes are TRBV15 and TRBJ2-1; TRBD2 is a possible D gene (6 bases). Germline V CDR1 and CDR2: LNHNV, YYDKDF (reference sequence). The V end lost 0 bases, the J end lost 6 bases, and 15 bases lay between the germline ends. The CDR3 sequence is 16 residues long.

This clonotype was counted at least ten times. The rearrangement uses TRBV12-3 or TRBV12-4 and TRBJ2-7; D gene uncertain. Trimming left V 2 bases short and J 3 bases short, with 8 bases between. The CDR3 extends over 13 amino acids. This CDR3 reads CASSLKGYYEQYF. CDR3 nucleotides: TGTGCCAGCAGTTTAAAGGGTTACTACGAGCAGTACTTC.

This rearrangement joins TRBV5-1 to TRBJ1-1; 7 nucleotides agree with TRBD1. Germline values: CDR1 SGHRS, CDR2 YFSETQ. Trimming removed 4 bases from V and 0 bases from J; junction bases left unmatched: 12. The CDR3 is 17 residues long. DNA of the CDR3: TGCGCCAGCAGCCCCGGGTCAGGGGGAACGATGAACACTGAAGCTTTCTTT. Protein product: CASSPGSGGTMNTEAFF.

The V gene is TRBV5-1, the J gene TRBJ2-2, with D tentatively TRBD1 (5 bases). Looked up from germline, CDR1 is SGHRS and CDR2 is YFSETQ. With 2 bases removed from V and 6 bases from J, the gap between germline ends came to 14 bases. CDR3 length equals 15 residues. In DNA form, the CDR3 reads TGCGCCAGCAGCTTTTCCGTTCAGGGTGCCGGGGAGCTGTTTTTT. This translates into CASSFSVQGAGELFF.